This passage covers 7 T cell receptor beta chains from one sample sequenced in a study of cytomegalovirus exposure and HLA in healthy donors. PCR primers comprised 60 Vbeta and 13 Jbeta primers. TCRdb's copy holds only in-frame clones and misses some; the assay was immunoSEQ multiplex PCR. The repertoire holds approximately 160,000 clones, with under 90% as singletons. What was sequenced was PBMCs. These receptors all stem from a man aged 30-40 years in good health and CMV-seropositive.

This chain links TRBV19 with TRBJ2-1; the match to TRBD2 covers 11 bases. Germline CDR1 LNHDA, CDR2 SQIVND (reference sequence). This CDR3 has 15 residues. V shed 3 bases, J shed 4 bases, and the junction held 2 bases outside the gene matches. This chain's CDR3 is CASSMTSGAYNEQFF. The CDR3 nucleotides are TGTGCCAGTAGTATGACTAGCGGGGCGTACAATGAGCAGTTCTTC. The full variable domain, its missing parts supplied by reference TRBV19 and TRBJ2-1, is DGGITQSPKYLFRKEGQNVTLSCEQNLNHDAMYWYRQDPGQGLRLIYYSQIVNDFQKGDIAEGYSVSREKKESFPLTVTSAQKNPTAFYLCASSMTSGAYNEQFFGPGTRLTVL.

The chain links TRBV29-1 to TRBJ2-7, with TRBD1 identical over 9 bases. CDR1 and CDR2 (germline): SQVTM, ANQGSEA. With 6 bases clipped from V and 6 bases from J, the junction kept 9 bases outside the gene matches. The CDR3 extends over 13 amino acids. CDR3 sequence: CSVGGTGGGEQYF. The CDR3 DNA reads as TGCAGCGTGGGGGGTACAGGGGGCGGCGAGCAGTACTTC.

J is TRBJ1-1 and V is TRBV5-6, with D maybe TRBD1 (6 bases). In germline, CDR1 is SGHDT, CDR2 YYEEEE. CDR3 length equals 14 residues. V lost 3 bases to trimming and J lost 0 bases, with 9 bases between them. CDR3 sequence: CASSWTAMNTEAFF. Here the CDR3 DNA reads TGTGCCAGCAGCTGGACAGCCATGAACACTGAAGCTTTCTTT.

This clone came up once. The chain employs TRBV11-3 and TRBJ1-3; D possibly corresponds to TRBD1 (5 bases). The CDR3 has 17 amino acids. Germline loops: CDR1 SGHNT, CDR2 YENEEA. V gave up 0 bases and J gave up 0 bases, with 12 bases separating them. The CDR3 reads CASSLDFGGRSGNTIYF. CDR3 sequence (DNA): TGTGCCAGCAGCTTAGACTTCGGGGGACGCTCTGGAAACACCATATATTTT.

The V and J genes are TRBV30 and TRBJ2-1; D is unresolved. Trimming took off 4 bases at V and 4 bases at J, with 11 bases between the two ends. Per the germline V gene, CDR1 is GTSNPN and CDR2 is SVGIG (reference sequence). CDR3 length: 13 residues. As DNA, the CDR3 is TGTGCCTGGACGGTCTCCCGGTACAATGAGCAGTTCTTC. As protein: CAWTVSRYNEQFF.

The CDR3 coding sequence is TGTGCCAGCAGCCCCTCACCGGGGGGCTGGCATGGCTACACCTTC. Amino acid sequence: CASSPSPGGWHGYTF. This sequence joins TRBV7-2 and TRBJ1-2; TRBD1 is a possible D gene (6 bases). Germline values: CDR1 SGHTA, CDR2 FQGNSA. Trimming left V 5 bases short and J 6 bases short, with 19 bases between. There are 15 residues in the CDR3.

The rearrangement joins TRBV4-1 to TRBJ2-2, with D perhaps matching TRBD2 (7 bases). Germline CDR1 is MGHRA and CDR2 is YSYEKL. This CDR3 has 17 amino acids. Between the trimmed V and J ends, which lost 3 bases and 7 bases, there was a span of 21 bases. CDR3 sequence reads: CASSHPTWGGRGGELFF. Written as DNA, the CDR3 is TGCGCCAGCAGCCACCCAACCTGGGGGGGGCGTGGCGGGGAGCTGTTTTTT.